This TCR beta chain comes out of a study of T cell responses to AZD1222 COVID-19 vaccine. Study-wide points: Vaccine-associated CD4 TCRs spanned spike, dominant at 160-218 and 743-854. Spike-specific TCR breadth rose after two AZD1222 doses, and depth rose as well.

This clone was observed once. Its antigen is unknown. Germline loops: CDR1 SGDLS, CDR2 YYNGEE. The CDR3 length is 13 residues. V gave up 0 bases and J gave up 10 bases, with 13 bases separating them. Generated by immunoSEQ multiplex PCR, the TCRdb table keeps only in-frame clones and is missing some. This table has about 120,000 clones, over 80% appearing once. The sample was peripheral blood, taken on day 0 of AZD1222 vaccination. This chain connects TRBV9 to TRBJ1-2, with a weak D call TRBD1 (5 bases). The clonotype comes from an adult in good health. Written as DNA, the CDR3 is TGTGCCAGCAGCGTAGCGACCCAGGGAGACTACACCTTC. It specifies CASSVATQGDYTF. Using reference TRBV9 and TRBJ1-2 for the parts outside the CDR3, the full variable domain is DSGVTQTPKHLITATGQRVTLRCSPRSGDLSVYWYQQSLDQGLQFLIQYYNGEERAKGNILERFSAQQFPDLHSELNLSSLELGDSALYFCASSVATQGDYTFGSGTRLTVV.